Listed below are T cell receptor beta chains from one sample, sequenced in a study of blood T cell repertoires in COVID-19. Repertoires were generated with immunoSEQ multiplex PCR, while TCRdb's copy carries only in-frame clones and drops some. The sample includes about 260,000 clones, about 82% of them seen just once. Input material: PBMCs or T cells enriched from blood (not recorded which). These receptors all stem from a woman aged 45-65 years who had recovered from COVID-19. CDR3s include the opening cysteine and the closing phenylalanine or tryptophan. D genes are given only for firm matches. Clone size appears in some rows only: once, few, many, or a class for an expanded clone.

d_call j_call v_call cdr3_length clone_size cdr3_aa cdr3_nt
TRBD2 TRBJ2-1 TRBV5-5 14 - CASSFSGGADEQFF TGTGCCAGCAGCTTTAGCGGGGGGGCCGATGAGCAGTTCTTC
- TRBJ1-4 TRBV10-3 15 - CAIKSGKRGGEKLFF TGTGCCATCAAATCAGGGAAGAGGGGAGGAGAAAAACTGTTTTTT
- TRBJ2-5 TRBV3-1/TRBV3-2 16 - CASSAYRDSWAETQYF TGTGCCAGCAGCGCCTACCGGGACTCCTGGGCAGAGACCCAGTACTTC
- TRBJ2-3 TRBV5-1 15 - CASSLANPETDTQYF TGCGCCAGCAGCTTGGCCAACCCCGAGACAGATACGCAGTATTTT
- TRBJ1-5 TRBV28 15 - CASRLTGSDNQPQHF TGTGCCAGCAGACTGACGGGGTCTGACAATCAGCCCCAGCATTTT
- TRBJ2-7 TRBV15 13 - CATSSPLSDEQYF TGTGCCACCAGCTCCCCACTGTCGGACGAGCAGTACTTC
- TRBJ2-2 TRBV5-1 15 few CASSLGQTFTGELFF TGCGCCAGCAGCTTGGGACAGACTTTTACCGGGGAGCTGTTTTTT
- TRBJ1-6 TRBV5-1 15 few CASSLEGSYNSPLHF TGCGCCAGCAGCTTGGAGGGGTCCTATAATTCACCCCTCCACTTT
TRBD1 TRBJ2-5 TRBV19 15 - CASSIVPGGRETQYF TGTGCCAGTAGTATAGTCCCAGGGGGCCGGGAGACCCAGTACTTC
TRBD2 TRBJ2-5 TRBV9 17 - CASSVATSGGPQETQYF TGTGCCAGCAGCGTAGCTACTAGCGGGGGGCCCCAAGAGACCCAGTACTTC
TRBD1 TRBJ1-2 TRBV9 14 once CASSAQGTGGGYTF TGTGCCAGCAGCGCCCAAGGGACAGGGGGTGGCTACACCTTC
- TRBJ2-2 TRBV24-1 14 few CATSAQGRAGELFF TGTGCCACCAGTGCGCAGGGGCGCGCCGGGGAGCTGTTTTTT
TRBD2 TRBJ2-7 TRBV30 14 - CAWRGGGSSYEQYF TGTGCCTGGAGGGGCGGGGGGAGCTCCTACGAGCAGTACTTC
TRBD1 TRBJ1-4 TRBV7-9 14 - CASSSRQGAEKLFF TGTGCCAGCAGCTCCCGACAGGGGGCAGAAAAACTGTTTTTT
- TRBJ2-7 TRBV30 15 - CAWSVHLGSGDEQYF TGTGCCTGGAGCGTACACCTGGGAAGCGGCGACGAGCAGTACTTC
- TRBJ2-7 TRBV4-3 16 - CASSRGYDGSPYEQYF TGCGCCAGCAGCAGGGGTTATGACGGGTCTCCCTACGAGCAGTACTTC
- TRBJ1-5 TRBV19 15 - CASSIVLAGNQPQHF TGTGCCAGTAGTATAGTATTGGCAGGTAATCAGCCCCAGCATTTT
- TRBJ1-3 TRBV30 15 - CAWSFPDSSGNTIYF TGTGCCTGGAGTTTTCCGGACAGCTCTGGAAACACCATATATTTT
TRBD1 TRBJ1-1 TRBV6-6 16 - CASSTAGQGRNTEAFF TGTGCCAGCAGTACCGCCGGACAGGGCCGGAACACTGAAGCTTTCTTT
TRBD1 TRBJ1-2 TRBV6-2/TRBV6-3 16 - CASSYFPGQAGYGYTF TGTGCCAGCAGTTACTTCCCTGGACAGGCTGGCTATGGCTACACCTTC
- TRBJ2-7 TRBV27 18 - CASSSTSFKPSQNYEQYF TGTGCCAGCAGTAGCACTAGCTTTAAACCCAGCCAGAACTACGAGCAGTACTTC
TRBD1 TRBJ2-3 TRBV4-3 17 - CASSQAIPGQGQDTQYF TGCGCCAGCAGCCAAGCCATACCGGGACAGGGACAAGATACGCAGTATTTT
- TRBJ1-3 TRBV9 14 - CASSGLISGNTIYF TGTGCCAGCAGCGGACTGATCTCTGGAAACACCATATATTTT
- TRBJ1-5 TRBV19 15 - CASNYGGNSNQPQHF TGTGCCAGCAACTATGGGGGCAATAGCAATCAGCCCCAGCATTTT
- TRBJ1-3 TRBV28 14 - CASSPTGSGNTIYF TGTGCCAGCAGCCCTACCGGTTCTGGAAACACCATATATTTT
- TRBJ2-3 TRBV2 12 once CATRTDTDTQYF TGTGCCACCAGGACAGACACAGATACGCAGTATTTT
TRBD2 TRBJ2-1 TRBV28 18 - CASSLWLAGGRSYNEQFF TGTGCCAGCAGTTTATGGCTAGCGGGAGGGCGCTCCTACAATGAGCAGTTCTTC
- TRBJ1-2 TRBV27 14 - CASSFSRGSYGYTF TGTGCCAGCAGTTTTTCTAGAGGGTCCTATGGCTACACCTTC
TRBD2 TRBJ2-1 TRBV24-1 14 - CATSDPRARGGQFF TGTGCCACCAGTGACCCCCGAGCGCGGGGGGGGCAGTTCTTC
- TRBJ2-7 TRBV7-8 15 - CASSLGWGRGPEQYF TGTGCCAGCAGCTTAGGTTGGGGGCGAGGTCCCGAGCAGTACTTC
TRBD1 TRBJ1-6 TRBV2 15 few CASSERQGTPSPLHF TGTGCCAGCAGTGAACGACAGGGAACCCCATCACCCCTCCACTTT
TRBD1 TRBJ1-4 TRBV18 15 - CASSPDRVANEKLFF TGTGCCAGCTCACCCGACAGGGTTGCTAATGAAAAACTGTTTTTT
TRBD1 TRBJ1-3 TRBV5-4 14 - CASSFTGVGNTIYF TGTGCCAGCAGCTTCACAGGGGTTGGAAACACCATATATTTT
TRBD1 TRBJ1-1 TRBV18 15 - CASSRDRPSNTEAFF TGTGCCAGCTCAAGGGACAGACCATCGAACACTGAAGCTTTCTTT
TRBD1 TRBJ2-2 TRBV7-9 15 few CASSPPGGNTGELFF TGTGCCAGCAGCCCTCCAGGGGGAAACACCGGGGAGCTGTTTTTT
TRBD1 TRBJ1-1 TRBV5-6 16 - CASSLGGSTMNTEAFF TGTGCCAGCAGCTTAGGGGGCAGCACAATGAACACTGAAGCTTTCTTT
TRBD2 TRBJ2-1 TRBV2 14 many CASSRLAGYNEQFF TGTGCCAGCAGTCGACTAGCGGGGTACAATGAGCAGTTCTTC
TRBD2 TRBJ2-3 TRBV9 15 - CASNGGSSVTDTQYF TGTGCCAGCAACGGCGGGAGCTCTGTGACAGATACGCAGTATTTT
- TRBJ1-1 TRBV2 17 once CASSGTGRPFLNTEAFF TGTGCCAGCAGTGGTACAGGCCGACCCTTCTTGAACACTGAAGCTTTCTTT
TRBD1 TRBJ1-2 TRBV3-1/TRBV3-2 15 - CASSQERATGGGYTF TGTGCCAGCAGCCAAGAAAGGGCGACAGGGGGCGGCTACACCTTC